This T cell receptor beta chain is drawn from a study of response to subunit inactivated influenza vaccine. With respect to this clonotype: As yet, its antigen is unknown.

V lost 4 bases to trimming and J lost 0 bases, with 16 bases between them. The length of the CDR3 is 17 residues. General observations from the study: That few new T cells are recruited by each seasonal influenza vaccination was the authors' suggestion.

From the RT-PCR reads, TCRdb called clonotypes with MiXCR, one entry per CDR3 protein. The data contain around 520,000 distinct CDR3 sequences, over 25% of them singletons. This receptor was obtained from a man aged 50 or older who received an inactivated influenza vaccine. The sample was CD4+ T cells sorted from PBMCs, taken 5 days after vaccination. The chain combines TRBV12-3 or TRBV12-4 with TRBJ1-3; D is unresolved. In DNA form, the CDR3 reads TGTGCCAGCAGTTGGAAGGGTACCGAGAGCTCTGGAAACACCATATATTTT. This encodes CASSWKGTESSGNTIYF.